This is a list of T cell receptor beta chains from one sample in a study of somatic mutations in cytotoxic T cells in rheumatoid arthritis. Data came from immunoSEQ multiplex PCR; TCRdb stores just in-frame clones and leaves some out. This sample has 19,000 or so clones, with less than 75% found just once. Specimen: CD8+ T cells sorted from blood. These receptors were collected from a woman aged 55-75 years in good health. CDR3s include the opening cysteine and the closing phenylalanine or tryptophan. D genes are given only for firm matches.

V gene: TRBV12-5; J gene: TRBJ2-7; CDR3 length: 13; D gene: TRBD1; CDR3 protein: CASAQGQGYEQYF
V gene: TRBV7-8; J gene: TRBJ1-1; CDR3 length: 14; D gene: -; CDR3 protein: CASSSTRVGTEAFF
V gene: TRBV9; J gene: TRBJ2-7; CDR3 length: 13; D gene: TRBD2; CDR3 protein: CASSVTSGTEQYF
V gene: TRBV7-9; J gene: TRBJ2-7; CDR3 length: 16; D gene: -; CDR3 protein: CASSAPPGSPSYEQYF
V gene: TRBV5-4; J gene: TRBJ2-7; CDR3 length: 15; D gene: TRBD1; CDR3 protein: CASSPGTGNVYEQYF
V gene: TRBV7-6; J gene: TRBJ2-2; CDR3 length: 16; D gene: TRBD2; CDR3 protein: CASSTPSGVNTGELFF
V gene: TRBV5-5; J gene: TRBJ2-1; CDR3 length: 13; D gene: -; CDR3 protein: CASSLFQWGEQFF
V gene: TRBV7-6; J gene: TRBJ2-2; CDR3 length: 14; D gene: -; CDR3 protein: CASSSMTSIGELFF
V gene: TRBV7-2; J gene: TRBJ2-7; CDR3 length: 15; D gene: TRBD1; CDR3 protein: CASSLVTGGPNEQYF
V gene: TRBV5-6; J gene: TRBJ1-1; CDR3 length: 12; D gene: -; CDR3 protein: CASSLVQAEAFF
V gene: TRBV10-2; J gene: TRBJ1-6; CDR3 length: 14; D gene: -; CDR3 protein: CASSEDSRNSPLHF
V gene: TRBV7-9; J gene: TRBJ1-1; CDR3 length: 14; D gene: -; CDR3 protein: CASSLGGVNTEAFF
V gene: TRBV7-9; J gene: TRBJ2-7; CDR3 length: 14; D gene: -; CDR3 protein: CASSPPSLAYEQYF
V gene: TRBV6-1; J gene: TRBJ2-7; CDR3 length: 15; D gene: -; CDR3 protein: CASSESAASSYEQYF
V gene: TRBV5-6; J gene: TRBJ1-1; CDR3 length: 16; D gene: -; CDR3 protein: CASSLARGPRNTEAFF
V gene: TRBV10-1; J gene: TRBJ1-1; CDR3 length: 15; D gene: -; CDR3 protein: CASSESAQVNTEAFF
V gene: TRBV27; J gene: TRBJ1-2; CDR3 length: 14; D gene: -; CDR3 protein: CASSTRDLNYGYTF
V gene: TRBV28; J gene: TRBJ2-1; CDR3 length: 14; D gene: -; CDR3 protein: CASSLQGYYNEQFF
V gene: TRBV9; J gene: TRBJ2-7; CDR3 length: 14; D gene: TRBD1; CDR3 protein: CASSLGTGGYEQYF
V gene: TRBV19; J gene: TRBJ2-7; CDR3 length: 13; D gene: -; CDR3 protein: CASSSQSGAEQYF
V gene: TRBV4-1; J gene: TRBJ1-2; CDR3 length: 12; D gene: -; CDR3 protein: CASRATEYGYTF
V gene: TRBV4-1; J gene: TRBJ1-3; CDR3 length: 14; D gene: -; CDR3 protein: CASTGDSSGNTIYF
V gene: TRBV6-1; J gene: TRBJ1-1; CDR3 length: 13; D gene: -; CDR3 protein: CASSDGGSTEAFF
V gene: TRBV7-9; J gene: TRBJ1-5; CDR3 length: 14; D gene: -; CDR3 protein: CASSQGATNQPQHF
V gene: TRBV7-9; J gene: TRBJ1-4; CDR3 length: 12; D gene: TRBD1; CDR3 protein: CASRTGNEKLFF
V gene: TRBV2; J gene: TRBJ2-2; CDR3 length: 15; D gene: -; CDR3 protein: CASSVQGGGTGELFF
V gene: TRBV29-1; J gene: TRBJ1-1; CDR3 length: 11; D gene: -; CDR3 protein: CSARLDTEAFF
V gene: TRBV5-1; J gene: TRBJ2-7; CDR3 length: 14; D gene: -; CDR3 protein: CASSLVPDPYEQYF
V gene: TRBV2; J gene: TRBJ1-1; CDR3 length: 16; D gene: -; CDR3 protein: CASSEWAGAASFEAFF
V gene: TRBV27; J gene: TRBJ2-3; CDR3 length: 17; D gene: TRBD1; CDR3 protein: CASSSSLGTGGLNTQYF
V gene: TRBV7-9; J gene: TRBJ2-1; CDR3 length: 15; D gene: -; CDR3 protein: CASSLGGLPYNEQFF
V gene: TRBV11-2; J gene: TRBJ1-1; CDR3 length: 15; D gene: TRBD1; CDR3 protein: CASRTGGELRTEAFF
V gene: TRBV19; J gene: TRBJ2-7; CDR3 length: 13; D gene: -; CDR3 protein: CASSAAVSYEQYF
V gene: TRBV9; J gene: TRBJ1-2; CDR3 length: 11; D gene: -; CDR3 protein: CASMSNYGYTF
V gene: TRBV6-1; J gene: TRBJ2-1; CDR3 length: 12; D gene: -; CDR3 protein: CATRTAYNEQFF
V gene: TRBV4-1; J gene: TRBJ1-1; CDR3 length: 15; D gene: -; CDR3 protein: CASSQDRAENTEAFF
V gene: TRBV29-1; J gene: TRBJ1-4; CDR3 length: 13; D gene: -; CDR3 protein: CSVVTDDNEKLFF
V gene: TRBV27; J gene: TRBJ2-3; CDR3 length: 15; D gene: TRBD2; CDR3 protein: CASSYASGSTDTQYF
V gene: TRBV2; J gene: TRBJ1-3; CDR3 length: 17; D gene: -; CDR3 protein: CASSEAAGSGSGNTIYF
V gene: TRBV2; J gene: TRBJ1-6; CDR3 length: 13; D gene: TRBD1; CDR3 protein: CASRPGTGSPLHF
V gene: TRBV6-5; J gene: TRBJ2-2; CDR3 length: 15; D gene: TRBD1; CDR3 protein: CASSPGQGYTGELFF
V gene: TRBV11-1; J gene: TRBJ1-1; CDR3 length: 15; D gene: -; CDR3 protein: CASSPWTSPGTEAFF
V gene: TRBV5-6; J gene: TRBJ2-7; CDR3 length: 12; D gene: -; CDR3 protein: CASSFAGYEQYF
V gene: TRBV6-5; J gene: TRBJ2-4; CDR3 length: 15; D gene: -; CDR3 protein: CDEPRAVVCQNIQYF
V gene: TRBV7-2; J gene: TRBJ1-2; CDR3 length: 12; D gene: -; CDR3 protein: CASSLGEPPGTF
V gene: TRBV27; J gene: TRBJ1-5; CDR3 length: 15; D gene: -; CDR3 protein: CASSFSPGDDQPQHF
V gene: TRBV12-5; J gene: TRBJ1-4; CDR3 length: 18; D gene: -; CDR3 protein: CASGLAPVAGATNEKLFF
V gene: TRBV6-5; J gene: TRBJ2-7; CDR3 length: 15; D gene: TRBD1; CDR3 protein: CASSYSRDRAYEQYF
V gene: TRBV29-1; J gene: TRBJ1-1; CDR3 length: 12; D gene: -; CDR3 protein: CSVDTQNTEAFF